This TCR beta chain was documented in a study of blood T cells in healthy people across ages. General study points: Age advanced and TCR beta diversity per million T cells fell, roughly linearly. Without sorted subsets, naive and antigen-experienced compartments could not be conclusively compared.

CDR3 length: 21 amino acids. CDR1 is MGHRA, CDR2 YSYEKL, per germline. J lost 2 bases, V lost 5 bases, and 23 bases had no gene match. Through a sample-barcoded 5' primer and a J-beta primer mix, a second PCR was run for about 6 to 12 cycles. There were at least 3 million CDR3-containing paired-end reads obtained from each sample. TCRdb re-called the 5' RACE reads with MiXCR, one entry per CDR3 protein. Among over 550,000 distinct CDR3 sequences, about 30% were seen once, and the ten largest hold more than 15%. Isolation yielded PBMCs, at least 6 million per sample, in every case. Ten or more counts support this clonotype. No antigen is known for it.

This receptor was obtained from a woman over 75 in good health. Material for sequencing was blood. The chain combines TRBV4-1 with TRBJ2-3; 9 positions agree with TRBD1. The DNA of the CDR3 is TGCGCCAGCAGCGTGCATATCCCGGGACAGGGATCCCGAGGGCACACAGATACGCAGTATTTT. This encodes CASSVHIPGQGSRGHTDTQYF.